The source of this T cell receptor beta chain is a study of OX40 agonist ivuxolimab in advanced cancers. The wider study: Patients enrolled in dose escalation were diagnosed with hepatocellular carcinoma, melanoma, renal cell or head and neck cancer. Earlier treatment with anti-PD-1, anti-PD-L1 or anti-CTLA-4 was permitted, and 30% to 40% had received some. Whole-study results and caveats: Doses of 0.1 to 3.0 mg/kg were accompanied by clonal expansion of CD4+ and CD8+ blood T cells by week 6.

No patient had autoimmune disease or received systemic immunosuppression. As regards this clone: Its antigen is undetermined.

The germline CDR1 and CDR2 sequences are KGHSY and FQNENV. With 1 base removed from V and 8 bases from J, the gap between germline ends came to 8 bases. This CDR3 spans 12 amino acids. Libraries were prepared by immunoSEQ multiplex PCR; TCRdb keeps only in-frame clonotypes and omits some of them. This sample has tens of thousands of clones, with around 80% found just once. The sequencing here drew on CD4+ or CD8+ T cells sorted from blood, taken in a trial of the OX40 agonist ivuxolimab. The V and J genes are TRBV16 and TRBJ1-2, with no clear D. This receptor was obtained from an adult with an advanced solid tumor such as melanoma, head and neck, liver or kidney cancer. The CDR3 is CASSQYPPGYTF. The CDR3 DNA reads TGTGCCAGCAGCCAATACCCTCCGGGCTACACCTTC.